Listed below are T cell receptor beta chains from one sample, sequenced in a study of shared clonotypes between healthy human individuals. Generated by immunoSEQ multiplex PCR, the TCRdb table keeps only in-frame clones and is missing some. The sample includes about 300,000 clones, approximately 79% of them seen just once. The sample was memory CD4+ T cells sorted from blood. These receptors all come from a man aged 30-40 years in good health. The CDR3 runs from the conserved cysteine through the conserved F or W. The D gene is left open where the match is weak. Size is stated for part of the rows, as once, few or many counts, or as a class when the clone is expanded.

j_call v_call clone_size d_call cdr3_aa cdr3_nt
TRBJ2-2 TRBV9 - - CASGQMTKTGELFF TGTGCCAGCGGTCAAATGACAAAAACCGGGGAGCTGTTTTTT
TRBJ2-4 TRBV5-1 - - CASRERPLAKNIQYF TGCGCCAGCAGGGAGCGGCCGCTAGCCAAAAACATTCAGTACTTC
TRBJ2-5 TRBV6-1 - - CASSPVGETQYF TGTGCCAGCAGTCCCGTAGGAGAGACCCAGTACTTC
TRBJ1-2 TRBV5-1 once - CASSLAPHSDGYTF TGCGCCAGCAGCTTGGCCCCACACAGCGATGGCTACACCTTC
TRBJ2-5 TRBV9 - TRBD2 CASSVDAGLAGVRETQYF TGTGCCAGCAGCGTAGATGCAGGACTAGCGGGAGTAAGGGAGACCCAGTACTTC
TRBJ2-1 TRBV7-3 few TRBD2 CASSRKSGGSYNEQFF TGTGCCAGCAGCCGAAAGAGCGGGGGCTCCTACAATGAGCAGTTCTTC
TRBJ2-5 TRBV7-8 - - CASGRKEGESKTQYF TGTGCCAGCGGGCGAAAAGAGGGAGAATCAAAGACCCAGTACTTC
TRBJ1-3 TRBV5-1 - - CASSPGHQTGNTIYF TGCGCCAGCAGCCCGGGACACCAAACTGGAAACACCATATATTTT
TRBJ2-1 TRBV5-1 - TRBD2 CASSLVSGRADNEQFF TGCGCCAGCAGCTTGGTTAGCGGGAGGGCCGACAATGAGCAGTTCTTC
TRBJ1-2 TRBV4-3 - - CASSKRRQLHGYTF TGCGCCAGCAGCAAAAGGAGACAGCTCCATGGCTACACCTTC
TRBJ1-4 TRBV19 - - CASTRGSTNEKLFF TGTGCCAGTACCCGGGGGAGCACTAATGAAAAACTGTTTTTT
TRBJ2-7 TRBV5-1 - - CASSRDYEQYF TGCGCCAGCAGCCGGGACTACGAGCAGTACTTC
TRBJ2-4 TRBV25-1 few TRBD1 CASSEFGTGEAKNIQYF TGTGCCAGCAGTGAATTTGGGACAGGGGAGGCCAAAAACATTCAGTACTTC
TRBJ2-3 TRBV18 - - CASSPSPDTQYF TGTGCCAGCTCACCGAGTCCAGATACGCAGTATTTT
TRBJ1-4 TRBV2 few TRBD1 CASSLGQGSEKLFF TGTGCCAGCAGCCTTGGACAGGGCAGTGAAAAACTGTTTTTT
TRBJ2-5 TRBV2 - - CASTLGGVWETQYF TGTGCCAGCACTCTGGGGGGAGTCTGGGAGACCCAGTACTTC
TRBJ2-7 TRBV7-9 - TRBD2 CASSSTSGSYEQYF TGTGCCAGCAGCTCGACTAGCGGATCCTACGAGCAGTACTTC
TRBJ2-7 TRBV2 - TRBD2 CASSPGTNLRYEQYF TGTGCCAGCTCCCCCGGGACTAACCTACGGTACGAGCAGTACTTC
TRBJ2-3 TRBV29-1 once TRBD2 CSVGLAGTDTQYF TGCAGCGTTGGGCTAGCGGGCACAGATACGCAGTATTTT
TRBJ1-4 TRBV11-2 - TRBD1 CASSLGGQGNEKLFF TGTGCCAGCAGCTTAGGGGGACAGGGTAATGAAAAACTGTTTTTT
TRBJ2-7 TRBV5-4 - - CASSSGLLSSYEQYF TGTGCCAGCAGCTCGGGACTTCTGAGCTCCTACGAGCAGTACTTC
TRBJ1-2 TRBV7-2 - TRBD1 CASSLGQGDYYGYTF TGTGCCAGCAGCTTAGGACAGGGGGACTATTATGGCTACACCTTC
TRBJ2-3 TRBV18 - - CASSPDQADTQYF TGTGCCAGCTCACCAGACCAGGCAGATACGCAGTATTTT
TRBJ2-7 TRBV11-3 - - CASSLGGGSSYEQYF TGTGCCAGCAGCTTAGGGGGCGGCTCCTCCTACGAGCAGTACTTC
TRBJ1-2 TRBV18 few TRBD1 CASSPPGQGANYGYTF TGTGCCAGCTCACCACCGGGACAGGGAGCTAACTATGGCTACACCTTC
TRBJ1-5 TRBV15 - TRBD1 CATSRDYWGTESNQPQHF TGTGCCACCAGCAGAGATTATTGGGGGACAGAATCCAATCAGCCCCAGCATTTT
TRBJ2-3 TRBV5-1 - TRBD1 CASSYRDRGFTDTQYF TGCGCCAGCAGCTACCGGGACAGGGGGTTCACAGATACGCAGTATTTT
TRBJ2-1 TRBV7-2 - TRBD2 CASSLERLAQSFF TGTGCCAGCAGCTTAGAGCGACTAGCTCAGTCGTTCTTC
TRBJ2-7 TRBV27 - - CATGVGGGISYEQYF TGTGCCACAGGGGTAGGGGGGGGCATCTCCTACGAGCAGTACTTC
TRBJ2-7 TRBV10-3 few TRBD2 CAISDPSGPYEQYF TGTGCCATCAGTGACCCTAGCGGCCCCTACGAGCAGTACTTC
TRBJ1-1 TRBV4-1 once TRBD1 CASSQDRGQGLFHTEAFF TGCGCCAGCAGCCAAGATCGGGGACAGGGTCTGTTCCACACCGAAGCTTTCTTT
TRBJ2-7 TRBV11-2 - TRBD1 CASRPTGVLPYEQYF TGTGCCAGCAGACCTACAGGGGTCCTTCCCTACGAGCAGTACTTC
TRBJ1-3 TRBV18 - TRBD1 CASSRQGSSGNTIYF TGTGCCAGCAGTCGACAGGGATCCTCTGGAAACACCATATATTTT
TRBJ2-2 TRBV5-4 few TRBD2 CASSLGLAGGHTGELFF TGTGCCAGCAGCTTGGGACTAGCGGGAGGGCACACCGGGGAGCTGTTTTTT